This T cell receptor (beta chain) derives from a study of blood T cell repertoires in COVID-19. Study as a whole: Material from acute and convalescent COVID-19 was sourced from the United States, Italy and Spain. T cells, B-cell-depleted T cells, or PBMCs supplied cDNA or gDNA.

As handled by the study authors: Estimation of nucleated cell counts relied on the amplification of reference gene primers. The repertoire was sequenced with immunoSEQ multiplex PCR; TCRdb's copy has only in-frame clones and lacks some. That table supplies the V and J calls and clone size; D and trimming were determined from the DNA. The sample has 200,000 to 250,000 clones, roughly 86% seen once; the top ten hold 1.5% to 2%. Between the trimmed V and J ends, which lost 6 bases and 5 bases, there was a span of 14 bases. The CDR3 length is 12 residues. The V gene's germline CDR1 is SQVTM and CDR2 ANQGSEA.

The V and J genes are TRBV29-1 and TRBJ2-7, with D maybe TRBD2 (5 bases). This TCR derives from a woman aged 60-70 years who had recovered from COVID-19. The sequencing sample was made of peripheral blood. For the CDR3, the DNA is TGCAGCGTGCGAGGGCCTTGGGACGAGCAGTACTTC. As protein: CSVRGPWDEQYF.